A single sample is the source of the 19 T cell receptor gamma chains below, sequenced in a study of gammadelta T cells in human blood. TCRdb re-identified clones in the RT-PCR reads via CATT. The sample contains some 130 gamma-chain clones, roughly 57% of which appear only once. Sequencing was done on a sample of Vgamma9Vdelta2 gamma-delta T cells from infant blood. These receptors all come from a human donor.

About this clone: The amino acid sequence in TCRdb belongs to a much larger clone and departs from this DNA's translation at residue 9, likely a sequencing read error; the sequence shown is translated from the DNA. This chain links TRGV10 with TRGJ1 or TRGJ2. TRGV10 is an ORF for which the function is uncertain. This CDR3 spans 13 amino acids. The CDR3 coding sequence is TGTGCTGCGTGGGATGGCGATTATCATAAGAAACTCTTT. It is translated as CAAWDGDYHKKLF.

As concerns this clone: This likely stems from a read error, as it lies one base from a far larger clone. Other DNA sequences in the same sample also yield this CDR3. The rearrangement joins TRGV10 to TRGJ1 or TRGJ2. TRGV10 falls under the ORF class, with uncertain function. With V trimmed by 8 bases and J by 2 bases, 7 bases remained unmatched. CDR3 length: 13 amino acids. The CDR3 nucleotides read TGTGCTGCGTGGGATGGAGATTATTATAAGAAACTCTTT. Translated: CAAWDGDYYKKLF.

Note on this clone: The protein recorded in TCRdb matches a much larger clone and deviates from this DNA's translation at residue 3, suggesting a read error; the protein here is obtained by translating the DNA. The rearrangement uses TRGV9 and TRGJP. The CDR3 runs 16 residues. Looked up from germline, CDR1 is GITISATS and CDR2 is ISYDGTV (reference sequence). DNA of the CDR3: TGTGCCATGTGGGAGGTGCAAGAGTTGGGCAAAAAAATCAAGGTATTT. Protein: CAMWEVQELGKKIKVF.

On this clone: The protein that TCRdb holds for this DNA derives from a much larger clone and differs from the translated DNA at residue 7, which likely indicates a read error; the protein shown here is translated from the DNA. The J gene is TRGJP, the V gene TRGV9. V was pared by 0 bases and J by 5 bases, with 1 base of the junction left unmatched. This CDR3 contains 16 residues. The germline V gene has CDR1 GITISATS and CDR2 ISYDGTV (reference sequence). The CDR3 region is CALWEVKELGKKIKVF. CDR3 DNA: TGTGCCTTGTGGGAGGTGAAAGAGTTGGGCAAAAAAATCAAGGTATTT.

There are a few counts of this clone. The TCRdb record carries a much larger clone's protein, which differs from this DNA's translation at residue 13; a read error is the likely cause, and the protein listed here is the DNA translation. The V gene is TRGV9, the J gene TRGJP. CDR3 size: 16 residues. The germline V gene encodes CDR1 GITISATS and CDR2 ISYDGTV (reference sequence). CDR3 sequence reads: CALWEVQELGKKTKVF. CDR3 in DNA: TGTGCCTTGTGGGAGGTGCAAGAGTTGGGCAAAAAAACCAAGGTATTT.

In regard to this clone: A read error is the likely source, as a far larger clone sits one nucleotide away. The sample contains more than one DNA sequence encoding this CDR3. The V gene is TRGV9, the J gene TRGJP. CDR1 and CDR2 (germline): GITISATS, ISYDGTV (reference sequence). This CDR3 contains 16 residues. For the CDR3, the DNA is TGTGCCTTGTGGGAGGTGCAAGAGTTGGGCAAGAAAATCAAGGTATTT. As protein: CALWEVQELGKKIKVF.

A note on this clone: The protein in TCRdb stems from a much larger clone and differs at residue 5 from this DNA's translation, likely a read error; here the protein is translated from the DNA. This sequence joins TRGV10 and TRGJ1 or TRGJ2. TRGV10 qualifies as an ORF whose function is uncertain. The CDR3 extends over 13 amino acids. The V and J ends lost 8 bases and 2 bases, in that order; junction bases with no gene match: 7. The CDR3 DNA reads TGTGCTGCGTGGGTTGGCGATTATTATAAGAAACTCTTT. This gives the protein CAAWVGDYYKKLF.

Turning to this clone: TCRdb records a much larger clone's protein for this DNA, with a difference at residue 13 that likely arises from a read error; the protein given is the translation of the DNA. The chain links TRGV9 to TRGJP. The CDR3 runs 16 residues. Germline V gives CDR1 GITISATS, CDR2 ISYDGTV (reference sequence). The CDR3 coding sequence is TGTGCCTTGTGGGAGGTGCAAGAGTTGGGCAAAAAAAGCAAGGTATTT. Translating gives CALWEVQELGKKSKVF.

Concerning this clone: For this DNA, TCRdb reports the protein of a much larger clone, which diverges at residue 4, most likely from a read error; the protein presented here is translated directly from the DNA. This chain joins TRGV10 and TRGJ1 or TRGJ2. TRGV10 is designated an ORF whose function remains uncertain. Germline trimming cut 9 bases from V and 2 bases from J; bases unmatched to any gene: 8. This CDR3 has 13 residues. CDR3 DNA sequence: TGTGCTGCGTGTGATGGCGATTATTATAAGAAACTCTTT. Its protein is CAACDGDYYKKLF.

As regards this clone: A far larger clone is one base from this, pointing to a likely read error. In the same sample, other DNA sequences code for this CDR3. V is TRGV9 and J is TRGJP. The CDR3 extends over 16 amino acids. Germline loops: CDR1 GITISATS, CDR2 ISYDGTV (reference sequence). The CDR3 protein is CALWEVQELGKKIKVF. The CDR3 DNA reads TGTGCCTTGTGGGAGGTGCAAGAGTTGGGCAAAAAAATCAAAGTATTT.

This clone was detected only a few times. The TCRdb protein comes from a much larger clone and disagrees with this DNA's translation at residue 3, likely due to a read error; the protein given here is derived from the DNA. This sequence joins TRGV9 and TRGJP. The CDR3 has 16 amino acids. Germline V gives CDR1 GITISATS, CDR2 ISYDGTV (reference sequence). This chain's CDR3 is CAVWEVQELGKKIKVF. In DNA, the CDR3 is TGTGCCGTGTGGGAGGTGCAAGAGTTGGGCAAAAAAATCAAGGTATTT.

This clone was recorded a few times. A read error likely explains why the TCRdb protein, taken from a much larger clone, differs from this DNA's translation at residue 4; the protein shown is translated from the DNA. Other DNA sequences within the sample encode an identical CDR3. The chain uses TRGV9 and TRGJP. The CDR3 totals 16 residues. Germline values: CDR1 GITISATS, CDR2 ISYDGTV (reference sequence). The CDR3 bases are TGTGCCTTGAGGGAGGTGCAAGAGTTGGGCAAAAAAATCAAGGTATTT. Amino acid sequence: CALREVQELGKKIKVF.

This clone is hyperexpanded in the sample. Other DNA sequences within the sample encode an identical CDR3. The genes are TRGV9 and TRGJP. There are 13 residues in the CDR3. Germline CDR1 reads GITISATS; CDR2 reads ISYDGTV (reference sequence). Trimming removed 3 bases from V and 10 bases from J; junction bases left unmatched: 0. CDR3 sequence (DNA): TGTGCCTTGTGGGAGTTGGGCAAAAAAATCAAGGTATTT. Residues: CALWELGKKIKVF.

Worth noting for this clone: This DNA's translation differs at residue 14 from TCRdb's protein, which comes from a much larger clone; a read error is likely, and the protein shown is translated from the DNA. The chain couples TRGV9 to TRGJP. Germline V gene sequence: CDR1 GITISATS, CDR2 ISYDGTV (reference sequence). CDR3 length equals 16 residues. The CDR3 DNA reads as TGTGCCTTGTGGGGCCTGCAAGAGTTGGGCAAAAAAATCCAGGTATTT. Protein product: CALWGLQELGKKIQVF.

Worth noting for this clone: TCRdb shows a much larger clone's protein in place of this DNA's translation, and the two differ at residue 3, likely through a read error; the protein shown is translated from the DNA. This chain uses TRGV9 with TRGJP. Germline-derived CDR1 and CDR2 are GITISATS and ISYDGTV (reference sequence). The CDR3 has 16 residues. CDR3 region: CAVWGLQELGKKIKVF. CDR3 coding DNA: TGTGCCGTGTGGGGCCTGCAAGAGTTGGGCAAAAAAATCAAGGTATTT.

This clone is deemed hyperexpanded. This sequence joins TRGV10 and TRGJ1 or TRGJ2. TRGV10 is assigned to the ORF class and has an uncertain function. The length of the CDR3 is 13 residues. The V segment lost 8 bases and the J segment 2 bases; nucleotides outside the gene matches: 7. Here the CDR3 reads CAAWDGDYYKKLF. CDR3 sequence (DNA): TGTGCTGCGTGGGATGGCGATTATTATAAGAAACTCTTT.

This clone is hyperexpanded by share. The junction shows a germline mismatch at one end, possibly a read error. Other DNA sequences of this sample code for an identical CDR3. The J gene is TRGJ1 or TRGJ2, the V gene TRGV9. The CDR3 spans 12 residues. Germline V gene data show CDR1 as GITISATS and CDR2 as ISYDGTV (reference sequence). The CDR3 DNA is TGTGCCTTGTGGGAGGTGCGTTATGAGAAACTCTTT. Amino acid sequence: CALWEVRYEKLF.

To note about this clone: This probably arose from a read error, given a far larger clone one base away. The gene calls are TRGV9 and TRGJP. Germline CDR1 and CDR2: GITISATS and ISYDGTV (reference sequence). CDR3 length equals 15 residues. The CDR3 sequence: CALWEQELGKKSKVF. The CDR3 region has the DNA TGTGCCTTGTGGGAGCAAGAGTTGGGCAAAAAAAGCAAGGTATTT.

With regard to this clone: TCRdb shows a much larger clone's protein in place of this DNA's translation, and the two differ at residue 4, likely through a read error; the protein shown is translated from the DNA. This chain connects TRGV9 to TRGJP. The CDR3 is 16 amino acids. CDR1 and CDR2 from the germline V gene are GITISATS and ISYDGTV (reference sequence). Losses at the gene ends were 7 bases for V and 3 bases for J; bases not matched to a gene: 6. The CDR3 coding sequence is TGTGCCTTGTGTGGCCTGCAAGAGTTGGGCAAAAAAATCAAGGTATTT. It translates to CALCGLQELGKKIKVF.